The T cell receptor beta chain described here comes from a study of tumor-infiltrating lymphocytes in localized non-small cell lung cancer. Study results and limitations: TCR sequencing covered a subset of patients with enough tissue.

For this clone: Its cognate antigen is unknown.

The data were produced by immunoSEQ multiplex PCR, yet TCRdb's version contains in-frame clones alone and is incomplete. Among about 3,800 clones listed, 60% to 70% were seen once. In germline, CDR1 is KGHSH, CDR2 LQKENI. The V gene lost 3 bases and the J gene lost 5 bases, with 13 bases spanning the gap. The CDR3 runs to 14 residues. Sequencing used uninvolved lung tissue not adjacent to the tumor. This TCR came from a human donor with non-small cell lung cancer. This chain connects TRBV18 to TRBJ2-5; D might be TRBD1 or TRBD2, each matching 5 bases. The CDR3 nucleotides read TGTGCCAGCTCACCCGGGACGTTAGGGGAGACCCAGTACTTC. It yields the protein CASSPGTLGETQYF. The full variable domain, in which reference TRBV18 and TRBJ2-5 provide the parts outside the CDR3, is NAGVMQNPRHLVRRRGQEARLRCSPMKGHSHVYWYRQLPEEGLKFMVYLQKENIIDESGMPKERFSAEFPKEGPSILRIQQVVRGDSAAYFCASSPGTLGETQYFGPGTRLLVL.